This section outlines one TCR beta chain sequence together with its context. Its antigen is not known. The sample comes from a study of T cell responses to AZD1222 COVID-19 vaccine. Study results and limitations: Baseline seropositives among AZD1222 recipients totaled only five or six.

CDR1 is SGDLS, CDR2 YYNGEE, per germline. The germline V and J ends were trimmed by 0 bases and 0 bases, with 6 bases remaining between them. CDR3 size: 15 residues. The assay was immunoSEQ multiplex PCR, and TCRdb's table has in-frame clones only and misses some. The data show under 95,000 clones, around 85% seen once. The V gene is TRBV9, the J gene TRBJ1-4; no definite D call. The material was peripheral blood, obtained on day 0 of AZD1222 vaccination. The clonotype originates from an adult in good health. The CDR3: CASSVGWTTNEKLFF. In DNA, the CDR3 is TGTGCCAGCAGCGTAGGTTGGACAACTAATGAAAAACTGTTTTTT.